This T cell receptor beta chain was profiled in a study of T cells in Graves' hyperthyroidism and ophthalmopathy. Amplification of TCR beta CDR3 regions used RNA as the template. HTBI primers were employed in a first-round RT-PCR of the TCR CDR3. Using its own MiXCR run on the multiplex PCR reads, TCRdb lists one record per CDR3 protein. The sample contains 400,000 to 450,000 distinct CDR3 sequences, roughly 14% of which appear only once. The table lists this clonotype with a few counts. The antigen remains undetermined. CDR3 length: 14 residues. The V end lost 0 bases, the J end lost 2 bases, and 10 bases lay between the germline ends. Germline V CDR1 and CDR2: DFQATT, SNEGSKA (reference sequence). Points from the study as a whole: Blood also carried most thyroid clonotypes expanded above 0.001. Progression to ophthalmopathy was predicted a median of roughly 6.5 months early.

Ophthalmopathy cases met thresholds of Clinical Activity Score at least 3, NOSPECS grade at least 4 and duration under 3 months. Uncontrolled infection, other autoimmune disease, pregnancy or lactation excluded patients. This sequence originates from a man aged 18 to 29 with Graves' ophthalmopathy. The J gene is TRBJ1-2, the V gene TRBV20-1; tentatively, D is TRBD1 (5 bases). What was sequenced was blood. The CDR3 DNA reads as TGCAGTGCTAGAGAGAGTCAGGGCAACTATGGCTACACCTTC. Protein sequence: CSARESQGNYGYTF.